A single T cell receptor beta chain is shown here with its context. Its antigen is unknown. Within one base of it there is no much larger clone, and no base qualities were kept. TCRbeta CDR3 regions were amplified from genomic DNA using the immunoSEQ Assay, a bias-controlled multiplex PCR. Per the source publication's procedure: The number of nucleated cells in each sample was estimated from the amplification of reference gene primers within the assay. To quantify the absolute abundance of each unique TCRbeta CDR3 rearrangement, sequence reads were collapsed and filtered. Productive Simpson clonality was computed per sample as the square root of Simpson's diversity index over productive rearrangements. TCRdb holds this immuneACCESS table with in-frame rearrangements only. Some clones are missing; in checked studies, unresolved V genes explain under half, and the rest has no known cause. V and J calls and clone size come straight from that table; D and trimming were deduced from the DNA. Present in this sample are about 110,000 clones, 70% to 85% of which were seen just once. The ten biggest clones cover around 15% of the sample.

The data were obtained in a study of blood T cell repertoires in COVID-19 (TCRdb year 2020). A note on the overall study: Collaborator samples came from the United States, Italy and Spain and covered acute and convalescent phases of COVID-19. The material from the prospective study consisted of cDNA or gDNA derived from T cells, B-cell-depleted T cells, or PBMCs. Subjects who had been exposed to COVID-19, were actively infected with it, or had recovered from it provided the deeply sampled blood TCRbeta repertoires that made up the dataset. The repertoires were made available in a free public database intended to serve as a resource for research on the immune response to SARS-CoV-2. Samples were obtained from the ongoing ImmuneRACE study (first 160 participants) and from 1,254 subjects provided by 6 global collaborators. Nearly every sample came with metadata listing a de-identified subject ID, COVID-19 status, age in years and sex. HLA class I and class II types, where available, came from metadata supplied by the sample provider rather than from assay-based typing. The paper's findings and limits, for the study overall: The amount of clinical and demographic metadata varied by source and participant and was provided uncurated.

V and J are truncated by 6 bases and 4 bases respectively, leaving an intervening sequence of 13 bases. The CDR3 sequence holds 13 residues, the cysteine and phenylalanine included. Only the CDR3 part of the read is kept: 39 bases, read in frame from the first base. Via the germline V gene, CDR1 is KGHSH and CDR2 LQKENI. The collaborating institutions used their own protocols to collect whole blood in K2EDTA tubes. For TCRbeta analysis, collaborator samples were shipped as frozen whole blood, as isolated PBMCs, or as DNA extracted from either sample type. Sequencing input: peripheral blood. The clonotype was recovered from a woman aged 60-75 years with acute or convalescent COVID-19. The rearrangement joined TRBV18 to TRBJ2-7, with TRBD2 as a weak D call on 5 bases. This receptor carries the CDR3 CASSPTTKYEQYF. The DNA sequence is as follows: TGTGCCAGCTCGCCTACGACTAAATACGAGCAGTACTTC.